This TCR beta chain was observed in a study of neurological immune-mediated disorders. From germline, CDR1 is MDHEN and CDR2 SYDVKM. The CDR3 spans 15 residues. V lost 4 bases to trimming and J lost 5 bases, with 14 bases between them. The cDNA was generated through 5'RACE incorporating 10-nucleotide random UMIs. TCRdb processed the 5' RACE reads anew with MiXCR; each CDR3 protein has one entry. The repertoire holds about 99,000 distinct CDR3 sequences, with 11% as singletons. This clonotype appeared many times. Stated time point: longitudinal time-point 3. The receptor was derived from a female donor with HTLV-1-associated myelopathy (HAM/TSP). The sample taken for sequencing was PBMCs. The chain couples TRBV28 to TRBJ2-2; D could derive from TRBD1 or TRBD2 (5 bases each). For the CDR3, the DNA is TGTGCCAGCAGTTCCTCCGGGACCTGGACCGGGGAGCTGTTTTTT. Protein product: CASSSSGTWTGELFF.